This T cell receptor beta chain was identified during a study of blood T cells in healthy people across ages. A second PCR, run for about 6 to 11 cycles, used a sample-barcoded 5' primer plus a J-beta primer mix. TCRdb re-analysed the 5' RACE reads in MiXCR, keeping a single row per CDR3 protein. The profile shows fewer than 750,000 distinct CDR3 sequences, about 51% of them singletons. There are 16 residues in the CDR3. In germline, CDR1 is MNHEY, CDR2 SMNVEV (reference sequence). The V and J ends lost 3 bases and 4 bases respectively, with 18 bases between them. This clonotype turned up a few times.

The receptor comes from a woman older than 75 in good health. The sample comprised blood. The chain carries TRBV27 and TRBJ1-1, with D maybe TRBD1 (5 bases). This CDR3 is CASSFGAGGYGTEAFF. The CDR3 nucleotides read TGTGCCAGCAGTTTTGGGGCAGGAGGGTATGGCACTGAAGCTTTCTTT.